Listed below are T cell receptor beta chains from one sample, sequenced in a study of T-cell memory formation after mild COVID-19. TCRdb re-called the 5' RACE reads with MiXCR, one entry per CDR3 protein. Of about half a million distinct CDR3 sequences listed, roughly 18% are singletons. Sequences were obtained from PBMCs or a T cell subset sorted from them (not recorded which). All receptors come from an adult woman who had mild COVID-19 (a few samples of this study predate the infection). Cell type and time point are not known. CDR3s include the opening cysteine and the closing phenylalanine or tryptophan. A D gene is named only where the DNA matches it firmly. A row's size may be missing; if present it is once, few, many or a size class.

D gene,V gene,J gene,clone size,CDR3 protein,CDR3 DNA
NA,TRBV15,TRBJ1-1,NA,CATSRAIGRRNTEAFF,TGTGCCACCAGCAGAGCTATAGGACGGCGGAACACTGAAGCTTTCTTT
NA,TRBV7-6,TRBJ2-7,few,CASSLGIASYEQYF,TGTGCCAGCAGCCTAGGAATAGCGTCCTACGAGCAGTACTTC
NA,TRBV2,TRBJ2-1,NA,CASIGARDEQFF,TGTGCCAGCATAGGGGCTCGGGATGAGCAGTTCTTC
NA,TRBV20-1,TRBJ1-6,NA,CSAYGQTEPLHF,TGCAGTGCTTACGGCCAAACCGAGCCCCTCCACTTT
NA,TRBV7-2,TRBJ2-2,NA,CASSLDPRGAGNTGELFF,TGTGCCAGCAGCTTAGATCCGCGGGGCGCCGGGAACACCGGGGAGCTGTTTTTT
TRBD2,TRBV2,TRBJ2-7,NA,CASSAGGPRGEQYF,TGTGCCAGCAGTGCGGGGGGGCCCCGGGGCGAGCAGTACTTC
NA,TRBV4-1,TRBJ2-3,NA,CASSLSPWDTQYF,TGCGCCAGCAGCCTCAGTCCCTGGGATACGCAGTATTTT
NA,TRBV25-1,TRBJ2-2,NA,CASSSSWTLNTGELFF,TGTGCCAGCAGTAGTAGCTGGACACTTAACACCGGGGAGCTGTTTTTT
TRBD1,TRBV4-1,TRBJ1-2,NA,CASSSPTGKEYGYTF,TGCGCCAGCAGCTCCCCGACAGGGAAAGAGTATGGCTACACCTTC
NA,TRBV27,TRBJ1-2,NA,CASSSDREVHYGYTF,TGTGCCAGCAGCTCCGACAGAGAGGTTCACTATGGCTACACCTTC
NA,TRBV6-2/TRBV6-3,TRBJ1-1,few,CAVTRVGGNTEAFF,TGTGCCGTAACCCGGGTAGGGGGAAACACTGAAGCTTTCTTT
TRBD2,TRBV4-1,TRBJ2-1,NA,CASSQDALAGGRVYNEQFF,TGCGCCAGCAGCCAAGATGCGCTAGCGGGGGGGAGAGTCTACAATGAGCAGTTCTTC
NA,TRBV2,TRBJ1-1,NA,CASSKGRRSTEAFF,TGTGCCAGCAGTAAGGGACGACGGAGCACTGAAGCTTTCTTT
NA,TRBV12-3/TRBV12-4,TRBJ2-2,NA,CASRLGGTGELFF,TGTGCCAGCAGGCTCGGCGGGACCGGGGAGCTGTTTTTT
NA,TRBV27,TRBJ2-3,few,CASRTLGTDTQYF,TGTGCCAGCAGAACCCTAGGCACAGATACGCAGTATTTT
TRBD1,TRBV4-1,TRBJ1-5,few,CASSQEGGMTLSGQPQHF,TGCGCCAGCAGCCAAGAAGGGGGCATGACCCTTAGCGGTCAGCCCCAGCATTTT
NA,TRBV20-1,TRBJ1-5,NA,CSAEPGTNQPQHF,TGCAGTGCTGAGCCAGGTACCAATCAGCCCCAGCATTTT
TRBD2,TRBV20-1,TRBJ2-1,few,CSARDTGRAYEQFF,TGCAGTGCTAGAGATACCGGGAGGGCATATGAGCAGTTCTTC
TRBD2,TRBV6-2/TRBV6-3,TRBJ2-5,NA,CASSYPTSGLAGYKETQYF,TGTGCCAGCAGTTACCCAACCTCCGGACTAGCGGGGTACAAAGAGACCCAGTACTTC
NA,TRBV12-3/TRBV12-4,TRBJ2-3,few,CASTLGPLGRDTQYF,TGTGCCAGCACCCTGGGCCCCCTTGGGCGAGATACGCAGTATTTT
NA,TRBV20-1,TRBJ2-7,few,CSARPHPLRAVYEQYF,TGCAGTGCTAGACCGCACCCCCTCCGGGCGGTCTACGAGCAGTACTTC
NA,TRBV20-1,TRBJ1-1,few,CSAPKPGHPNTEAFF,TGCAGTGCTCCCAAACCGGGACACCCGAACACTGAAGCTTTCTTT
NA,TRBV9,TRBJ1-1,few,CASSAGGVNTEAFF,TGTGCCAGCAGCGCCGGAGGGGTGAACACTGAAGCTTTCTTT
TRBD1,TRBV29-1,TRBJ2-7,NA,CSVEGTGTYYEQYF,TGCAGCGTTGAAGGGACAGGGACCTACTACGAGCAGTACTTC
NA,TRBV10-3,TRBJ1-2,few,CAISSDPGRDGYTF,TGTGCCATCTCTTCGGACCCGGGGCGCGATGGCTACACCTTC
NA,TRBV5-6,TRBJ1-1,NA,CASSYWGLNTEAFF,TGTGCCAGCAGCTATTGGGGACTGAACACTGAAGCTTTCTTT
NA,TRBV20-1,TRBJ1-5,few,CSARSQFNQPQHF,TGCAGTGCTAGGAGCCAATTCAATCAGCCCCAGCATTTT
TRBD2,TRBV2,TRBJ2-7,NA,CASSVGLAGGRGEQYF,TGTGCCAGCAGTGTCGGGCTAGCGGGAGGGAGGGGCGAGCAGTACTTC
NA,TRBV12-3/TRBV12-4,TRBJ1-2,few,CASSFSLRGYTF,TGTGCCAGCAGTTTCTCGTTGCGGGGCTACACCTTC
NA,TRBV29-1,TRBJ1-1,few,CSVAVSEAFF,TGCAGCGTTGCAGTTTCTGAAGCTTTCTTT
TRBD2,TRBV29-1,TRBJ2-7,NA,CSVEDQSSGYEQYF,TGCAGCGTTGAAGATCAATCTAGCGGCTACGAGCAGTACTTC
TRBD2,TRBV5-1,TRBJ2-3,few,CASSGLAGGLGDTQYF,TGCGCCAGCAGCGGACTAGCGGGGGGGTTGGGAGATACGCAGTATTTT
NA,TRBV5-1,TRBJ2-1,many,CASSSTDSYNEQFF,TGCGCCAGCAGCTCTACGGACAGCTACAATGAGCAGTTCTTC
NA,TRBV6-2/TRBV6-3,TRBJ2-1,NA,CAHGGQPTNEQFF,TGTGCCCACGGAGGGCAGCCTACAAATGAGCAGTTCTTC
NA,TRBV7-9,TRBJ2-7,many,CASSSGQTYEQYF,TGTGCCAGCAGCTCCGGACAGACCTACGAGCAGTACTTC
TRBD2,TRBV20-1,TRBJ2-1,few,CSARDSKRESTYNEQFF,TGCAGTGCTAGAGATTCGAAGCGGGAGTCGACCTACAATGAGCAGTTCTTC
TRBD2,TRBV7-2,TRBJ2-3,NA,CASSLSGRVGDTQYF,TGTGCCAGCAGTCTTAGCGGGAGGGTCGGAGATACGCAGTATTTT
NA,TRBV5-1,TRBJ2-6,NA,CASSPTADAGGANVLTF,TGCGCCAGCAGCCCGACAGCAGACGCGGGGGGGGCCAACGTCCTGACTTTC
NA,TRBV24-1,TRBJ2-1,few,CATSDPTREQFF,TGTGCCACCAGTGACCCGACTCGCGAGCAGTTCTTC
NA,TRBV12-3/TRBV12-4,TRBJ1-3,few,CASSSGTLPGNTIYF,TGTGCCAGCAGTTCCGGGACCCTTCCGGGAAACACCATATATTTT
NA,TRBV15,TRBJ1-5,once,CATSRDRDLYNQPQHF,TGTGCCACCAGCAGAGATCGGGACCTCTACAATCAGCCCCAGCATTTT
NA,TRBV7-6,TRBJ1-1,NA,CASSPLPGRPGMNTEAFF,TGTGCCAGCAGCCCTTTACCGGGACGGCCGGGGATGAACACTGAAGCTTTCTTT
TRBD2,TRBV7-2,TRBJ2-7,NA,CASSPRTSGNYEQYF,TGTGCCAGCAGCCCCCGGACTAGCGGGAACTACGAGCAGTACTTC
NA,TRBV6-5,TRBJ1-1,few,CASSYSNRGVNTEAFF,TGTGCCAGCAGTTACTCGAATCGGGGAGTGAACACTGAAGCTTTCTTT
TRBD1,TRBV20-1,TRBJ2-2,many,CSARDRGNTGELFF,TGCAGCGCCCGGGACAGGGGAAACACCGGGGAGCTGTTTTTT
NA,TRBV6-6,TRBJ1-2,NA,CASSSTIKQGDGYTF,TGTGCCAGCAGTTCAACTATAAAACAGGGTGATGGCTACACCTTC
NA,TRBV7-9,TRBJ2-7,few,CASSSTVTPYEQYF,TGTGCCAGCAGCTCCACAGTGACCCCCTACGAGCAGTACTTC
NA,TRBV9,TRBJ2-3,NA,CASSVGYSNTQYF,TGTGCCAGCAGCGTAGGTTACTCCAATACGCAGTATTTT
NA,TRBV9,TRBJ2-3,few,CASSVRRVADTQYF,TGTGCCAGCAGCGTCAGACGGGTTGCAGATACGCAGTATTTT
NA,TRBV3-1,TRBJ1-5,NA,CASSQDGLYNQPQHF,TGTGCCAGCAGCCAAGACGGGCTGTACAATCAGCCCCAGCATTTT
NA,TRBV7-9,TRBJ2-5,few,CASSLGRGNQETQYF,TGTGCCAGCAGCTTAGGACGGGGGAACCAAGAGACCCAGTACTTC